This T cell receptor (beta chain) is drawn from a study of control samples from healthy donors and cancer patients. Profiled with immunoSEQ multiplex PCR; TCRdb holds only in-frame clones, not every one. The sample contains approximately 230,000 clones, roughly four fifths of which appear only once. The receptor's source is a woman between 55 and 75 years old with lung cancer. The sequenced sample consisted of PBMCs.

CDR3 protein: CASRTGRSIEGYTF. The CDR3 region has the DNA TGTGCCAGCAGAACAGGCCGTTCTATCGAAGGCTACACCTTC. The genes are TRBV27 and TRBJ1-2, with D perhaps matching TRBD1 (5 bases). V lost 6 bases to trimming and J lost 8 bases, with 19 bases between them. The CDR3 loop spans 14 amino acids. CDR1 is MNHEY, CDR2 SMNVEV, per germline (reference sequence).